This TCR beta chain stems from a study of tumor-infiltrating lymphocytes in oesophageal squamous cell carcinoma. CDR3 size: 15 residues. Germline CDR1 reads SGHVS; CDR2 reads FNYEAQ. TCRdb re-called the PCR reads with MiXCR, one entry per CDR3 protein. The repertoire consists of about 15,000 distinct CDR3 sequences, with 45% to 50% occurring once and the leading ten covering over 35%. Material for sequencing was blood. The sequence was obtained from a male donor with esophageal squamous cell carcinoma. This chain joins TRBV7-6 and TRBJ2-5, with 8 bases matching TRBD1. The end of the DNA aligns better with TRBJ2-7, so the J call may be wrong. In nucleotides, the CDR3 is TGTGCCAGCAGCTTAGCAGGACAGGGCGATTCCGAGCAGTACTTC. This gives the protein CASSLAGQGDSEQYF.